This T cell receptor beta chain emerged from a study of T cell responses to AZD1222 COVID-19 vaccine. Second-dose schedules of about 4 or about 12 weeks were combined. Trimming took off 3 bases at V and 4 bases at J, with 13 bases between the two ends. The CDR3 runs 14 residues. Germline CDR1 is SGDLS and CDR2 is YYNGEE. Overall study results and limits: Baseline serostatus was positive in only a handful of AZD1222 recipients. Mostly white British, mostly female donors; authors suggested clonal diversity may be underestimated. Among spike-specific TCRs, nearly half reportedly target unmutated variant regions.

The method was immunoSEQ multiplex PCR; TCRdb's version includes in-frame clones alone and lacks a portion of them. The sample lists more than 95,000 clones; more than 65% were seen once. Turning to this clone: No antigen is known for it.

The sequencing here drew on peripheral blood, taken 28 days after the second AZD1222 dose. The chain links TRBV9 to TRBJ1-2, with D maybe TRBD1 (5 bases). The sequence came from an adult who received the AZD1222 COVID-19 vaccine. The CDR3 bases are TGTGCCAGCAGCGAGGGGCCTAATAGCTATGGCTACACCTTC. Amino acid sequence: CASSEGPNSYGYTF.